The source of this TCR beta chain is a study of early T cells in non-severe SARS-CoV-2 infection. Study summary: RNA in bulk from unsorted whole blood was sequenced, and chains were unpaired.

General study results and limits: VDJdb-based annotation leaned toward anti-spike CD8 responses and missed private and CD4 specificities.

Molecules of cDNA were individually given unique molecular identifiers that were attached to them. TCRdb processed the 5' RACE reads anew with MiXCR; each CDR3 protein has one entry. The data show 85,000 to 100,000 distinct CDR3 sequences, with 9.5% to 11% seen just once and roughly 5% held by the top ten. As regards this clonotype: Its antigen is currently unknown.

The V gene lost 8 bases and the J gene lost 0 bases, with 10 bases spanning the gap. Germline lookup yields CDR1 SQVTM and CDR2 ANQGSEA. The CDR3 is made up of 13 amino acids. The V gene is TRBV29-1, the J gene TRBJ2-2; D ambiguous. The sequences come from whole blood, collected at baseline. The sequence was collected from an adult who was a healthcare worker with PCR-confirmed SARS-CoV-2 infection or an uninfected control (not recorded which). The CDR3 region is CSSSATNTGELFF. The CDR3 region has the DNA TGCAGCTCAAGCGCGACGAACACCGGGGAGCTGTTTTTT.